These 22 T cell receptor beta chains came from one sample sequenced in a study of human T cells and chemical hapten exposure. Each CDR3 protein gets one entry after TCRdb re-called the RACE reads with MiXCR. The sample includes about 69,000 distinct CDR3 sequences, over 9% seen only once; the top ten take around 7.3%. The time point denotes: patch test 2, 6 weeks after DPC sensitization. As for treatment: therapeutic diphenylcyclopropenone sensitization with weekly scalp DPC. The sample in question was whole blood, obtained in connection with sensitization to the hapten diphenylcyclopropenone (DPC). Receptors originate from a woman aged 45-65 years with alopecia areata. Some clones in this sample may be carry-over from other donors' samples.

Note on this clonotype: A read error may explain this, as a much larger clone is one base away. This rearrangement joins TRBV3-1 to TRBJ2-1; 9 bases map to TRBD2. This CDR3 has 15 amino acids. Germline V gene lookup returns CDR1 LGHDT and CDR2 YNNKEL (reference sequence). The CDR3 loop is CASRFSGSSNNEQFF. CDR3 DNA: TGTGCCAGCAGATTTAGCGGGAGCTCCAACAATGAGCAGTTCTTC.

The CDR3 DNA reads TGTGCCACCCGGGGAGCGGGCTCCTACAATGAGCAGTTCTTC. Translation gives CATRGAGSYNEQFF. The chain carries TRBV2 and TRBJ2-1, with TRBD2 as a possible D gene (6 bases). The germline CDR1 and CDR2 sequences are SNHLY and FYNNEI. The V gene lost 10 bases and the J gene lost 0 bases, with 13 bases spanning the gap. CDR3 length: 14 residues.

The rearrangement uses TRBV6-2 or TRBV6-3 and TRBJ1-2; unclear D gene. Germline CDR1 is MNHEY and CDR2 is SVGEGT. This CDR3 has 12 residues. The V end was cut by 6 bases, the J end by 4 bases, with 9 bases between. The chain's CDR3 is CASSLEAYGYTF. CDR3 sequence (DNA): TGTGCCAGCAGCCTAGAAGCCTATGGCTACACCTTC.

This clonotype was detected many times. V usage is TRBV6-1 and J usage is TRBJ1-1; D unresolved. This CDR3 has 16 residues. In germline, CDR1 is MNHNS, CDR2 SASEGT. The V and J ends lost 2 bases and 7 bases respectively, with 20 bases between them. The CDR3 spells CASSELVASGRLEAFF. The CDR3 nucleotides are TGTGCCAGCAGTGAATTAGTTGCTTCCGGACGGCTTGAAGCTTTCTTT.

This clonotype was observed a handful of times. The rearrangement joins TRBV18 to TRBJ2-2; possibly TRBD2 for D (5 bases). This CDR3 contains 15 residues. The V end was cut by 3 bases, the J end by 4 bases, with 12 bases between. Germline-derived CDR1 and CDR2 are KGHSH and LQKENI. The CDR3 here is CASSPGSSGTGELFF. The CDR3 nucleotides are TGTGCCAGCTCACCGGGGAGTTCCGGCACCGGGGAGCTGTTTTTT.

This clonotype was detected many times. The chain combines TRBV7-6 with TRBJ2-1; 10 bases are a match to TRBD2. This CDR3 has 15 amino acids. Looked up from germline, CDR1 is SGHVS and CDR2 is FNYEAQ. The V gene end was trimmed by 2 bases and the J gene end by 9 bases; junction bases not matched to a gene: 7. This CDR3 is CASSLLLAGEGEQFF. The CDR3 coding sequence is TGTGCCAGCAGCTTATTGCTAGCGGGAGAGGGTGAGCAGTTCTTC. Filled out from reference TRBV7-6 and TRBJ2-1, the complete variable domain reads GAGVSQSPRYKVTKRGQDVALRCDPISGHVSLYWYRQALGQGPEFLTYFNYEAQQDKSGLPNDRFSAERPEGSISTLTIQRTEQRDSAMYRCASSLLLAGEGEQFFGPGTRLTVL.

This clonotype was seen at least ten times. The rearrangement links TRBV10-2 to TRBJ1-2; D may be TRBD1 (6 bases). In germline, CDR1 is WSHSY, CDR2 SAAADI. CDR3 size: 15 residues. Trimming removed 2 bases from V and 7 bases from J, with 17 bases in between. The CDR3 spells CASSEGRDTPSGYTF. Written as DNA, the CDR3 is TGCGCCAGCAGTGAGGGCCGGGACACGCCGTCTGGCTACACCTTC.

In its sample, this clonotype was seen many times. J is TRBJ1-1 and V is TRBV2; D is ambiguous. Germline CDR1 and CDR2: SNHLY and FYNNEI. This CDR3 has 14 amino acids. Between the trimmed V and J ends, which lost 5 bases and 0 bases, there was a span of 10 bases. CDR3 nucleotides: TGTGCCAGCAGTACTCAGAGGATGAACACTGAAGCTTTCTTT. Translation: CASSTQRMNTEAFF.

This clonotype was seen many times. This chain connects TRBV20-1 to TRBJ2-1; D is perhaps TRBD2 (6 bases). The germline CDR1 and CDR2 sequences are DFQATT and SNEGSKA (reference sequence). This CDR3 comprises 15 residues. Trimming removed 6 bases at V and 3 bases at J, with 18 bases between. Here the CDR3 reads CSARNMAGSYNEQFF. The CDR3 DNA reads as TGCAGTGCCAGGAATATGGCGGGAAGCTACAATGAGCAGTTCTTC.

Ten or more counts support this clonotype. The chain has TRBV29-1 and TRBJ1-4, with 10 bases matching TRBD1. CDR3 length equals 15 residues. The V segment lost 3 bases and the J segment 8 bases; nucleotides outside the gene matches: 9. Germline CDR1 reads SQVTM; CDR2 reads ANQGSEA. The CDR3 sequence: CSVDVGGQGTEKLFF. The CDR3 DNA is TGCAGCGTTGACGTCGGGGGACAGGGGACCGAAAAACTGTTTTTT. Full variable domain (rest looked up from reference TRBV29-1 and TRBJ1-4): SAVISQKPSRDICQRGTSLTIQCQVDSQVTMMFWYRQQPGQSLTLIATANQGSEATYESGFVIDKFPISRPNLTFSTLTVSNMSPEDSSIYLCSVDVGGQGTEKLFFGSGTQLSVL.

Here the CDR3 reads CSVEATDTQYF. In DNA form, the CDR3 reads TGCAGCGTTGAGGCCACAGATACGCAGTATTTT. The rearrangement links TRBV29-1 to TRBJ2-3, with unresolved D. The CDR3 contains 11 residues. Germline values: CDR1 SQVTM, CDR2 ANQGSEA. V dropped 3 bases and J dropped 2 bases, with 3 bases sitting between them.

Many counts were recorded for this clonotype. CDR3 sequence reads: CASSQVVGPGTEAFF. As DNA, the CDR3 is TGTGCCAGCAGCCAAGTGGTTGGACCGGGGACTGAAGCTTTCTTT. V usage is TRBV3-1 and J usage is TRBJ1-1; D is undetermined. Germline CDR1 reads LGHDT; CDR2 reads YNNKEL (reference sequence). Deletions cut 1 base from V and 5 bases from J, with 14 bases between. This CDR3 is built from 15 residues. Using reference TRBV3-1 and TRBJ1-1 for the parts outside the CDR3, the full variable domain is DTAVSQTPKYLVTQMGNDKSIKCEQNLGHDTMYWYKQDSKKFLKIMFSYNNKELIINETVPNRFSPKSPDKAHLNLHINSLELGDSAVYFCASSQVVGPGTEAFFGQGTRLTVV.

CDR3 sequence (DNA): TGTGCCAGCTCACAGGCTGCCAGGGATACGCAGTATTTT. Its translation is CASSQAARDTQYF. The chain is built from TRBV18 and TRBJ2-3; D call uncertain. This CDR3 is 13 amino acids long. The V and J ends lost 4 bases and 6 bases respectively, with 11 bases between them. Germline CDR1 KGHSH, CDR2 LQKENI.

This CDR3 is CSARVHPTSSEQYF. The CDR3 coding sequence is TGCAGTGCTAGAGTCCACCCGACTAGCAGTGAGCAGTACTTC. The V and J genes are TRBV20-1 and TRBJ2-7; 7 bases line up with TRBD2. V was clipped by 1 base and J by 7 bases; unmatched bases: 10. The CDR3 loop spans 14 amino acids. Germline loops: CDR1 DFQATT, CDR2 SNEGSKA (reference sequence).

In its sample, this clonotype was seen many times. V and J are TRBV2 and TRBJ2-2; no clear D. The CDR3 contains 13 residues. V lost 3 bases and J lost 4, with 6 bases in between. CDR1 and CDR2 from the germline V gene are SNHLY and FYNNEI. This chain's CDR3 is CASSESGTGELFF. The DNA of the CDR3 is TGTGCCAGCAGTGAGTCGGGCACCGGGGAGCTGTTTTTT.

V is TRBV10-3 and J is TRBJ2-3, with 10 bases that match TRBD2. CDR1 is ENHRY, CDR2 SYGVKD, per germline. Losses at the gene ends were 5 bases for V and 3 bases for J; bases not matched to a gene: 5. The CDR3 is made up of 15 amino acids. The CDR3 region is CAISQREGRTDTQYF. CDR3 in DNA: TGTGCCATCAGTCAGCGGGAGGGGAGGACAGATACGCAGTATTTT.

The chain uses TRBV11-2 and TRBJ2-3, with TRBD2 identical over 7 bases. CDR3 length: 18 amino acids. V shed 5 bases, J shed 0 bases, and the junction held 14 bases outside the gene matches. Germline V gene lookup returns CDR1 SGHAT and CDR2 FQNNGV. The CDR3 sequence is CASSERMGRERSTDTQYF. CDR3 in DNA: TGTGCCAGCAGCGAAAGAATGGGGCGGGAGAGGAGCACAGATACGCAGTATTTT.

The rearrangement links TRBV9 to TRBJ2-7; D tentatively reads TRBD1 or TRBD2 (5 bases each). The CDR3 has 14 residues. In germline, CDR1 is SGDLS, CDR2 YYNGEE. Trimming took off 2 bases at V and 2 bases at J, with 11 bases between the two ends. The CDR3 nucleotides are TGTGCCAGCAGCGTCGGGGCCTCGCCCTACGAGCAGTACTTC. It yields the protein CASSVGASPYEQYF. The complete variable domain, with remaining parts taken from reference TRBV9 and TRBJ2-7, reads DSGVTQTPKHLITATGQRVTLRCSPRSGDLSVYWYQQSLDQGLQFLIQYYNGEERAKGNILERFSAQQFPDLHSELNLSSLELGDSALYFCASSVGASPYEQYFGPGTRLTVT.

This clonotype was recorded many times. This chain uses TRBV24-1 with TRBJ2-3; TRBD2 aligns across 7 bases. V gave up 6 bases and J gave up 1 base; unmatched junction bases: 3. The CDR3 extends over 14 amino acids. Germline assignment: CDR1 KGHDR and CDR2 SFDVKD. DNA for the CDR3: TGTGCCACCAGTCGGGGAGGGGGCACAGATACGCAGTATTTT. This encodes CATSRGGGTDTQYF.

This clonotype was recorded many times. CDR3 coding DNA: TGTGCCAGCAGTTCCCCCATGAACACTGAAGCTTTCTTT. This gives the protein CASSSPMNTEAFF. This chain connects TRBV27 to TRBJ1-1, with no clear D. CDR1 is MNHEY and CDR2 is SMNVEV in the germline V gene (reference sequence). The CDR3 extends over 13 amino acids. V gave up 4 bases and J gave up 0 bases, with 6 bases separating them.

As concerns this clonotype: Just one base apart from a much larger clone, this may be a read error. Written as DNA, the CDR3 is TGTGTCAGCAGCCCTACACTAGCGGGTGCTGAGACCCAGTACTTC. Residues: CVSSPTLAGAETQYF. The rearrangement links TRBV7-2 to TRBJ2-5; 9 bases agree with TRBD2. The CDR3 contains 15 residues. The germline V gene has CDR1 SGHTA and CDR2 FQGNSA.

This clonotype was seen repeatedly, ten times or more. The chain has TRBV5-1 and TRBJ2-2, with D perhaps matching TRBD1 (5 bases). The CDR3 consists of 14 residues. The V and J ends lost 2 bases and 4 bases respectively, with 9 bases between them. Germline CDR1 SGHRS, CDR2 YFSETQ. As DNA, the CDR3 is TGCGCCAGCAGCTTCCGACAGACCACCGGGGAGCTGTTTTTT. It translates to CASSFRQTTGELFF.